This T cell receptor (beta chain) stems from a study of naive and memory T cell subsets. From germline, CDR1 is LNHDA and CDR2 SQIVND (reference sequence). V was trimmed by 7 bases and J by 8 bases, leaving 18 bases between them. There are 14 residues in the CDR3. This clonotype was counted between two and nine times. The antigen remains undetermined. Two oligonucleotides, mixed equimolar, formed the beta constant-region primer covering TRBC1 and TRBC2. Nested alpha and beta constant-region primers with the SP2 primer drove four PCR rounds on ligated cDNA. From the UMI-ligation and nested PCR reads, TCRdb called clonotypes with MiXCR, one entry per CDR3 protein. The table shows 98,000 or so distinct CDR3 sequences, with more than 12% occurring only once. The study, taken as a whole, reports: A clonotype means one alpha or beta sequence, not an alpha/beta pair. Possibly reflecting memory cells re-expressing CD45RA, a few larger clonotypes occurred in naive repertoires, especially CD8. Diversity fell and Gini index rose from naive through CM, EM, EMRA.

CD8 T cells were positively selected from what remained after CD4 positive selection. Four subsets defined by CD45RA and CD27 were sorted after CD3, CD4, CD8 and live/dead staining. This clonotype was sampled from a human donor in good health. The genes are TRBV19 and TRBJ2-1; possible D gene TRBD2, 5 bases. What was sequenced was naive CD8+ T cells from blood. CDR3 in amino acids: CASNVRGFGDEQFF. In DNA, the CDR3 is TGTGCCAGTAATGTCCGGGGATTCGGCGATGAGCAGTTCTTC. Using reference TRBV19 and TRBJ2-1 for the parts outside the CDR3, the full variable domain is DGGITQSPKYLFRKEGQNVTLSCEQNLNHDAMYWYRQDPGQGLRLIYYSQIVNDFQKGDIAEGYSVSREKKESFPLTVTSAQKNPTAFYLCASNVRGFGDEQFFGPGTRLTVL.